This T cell receptor beta chain was recovered during a study of shared clonotypes between healthy human individuals. On the study more broadly: Donor composition was a couple of women and three men, aged 18 to 49. Each donor's CD8 memory used one plate, CD8 naive two, each CD4 subset three. Study results and limitations: Donors were few, which limited the genetic and exposure-history diversity represented. Naive subsets, compared against memory subsets, generally had larger estimated richness values.

With respect to this clone: Antigen: not known.

The method was immunoSEQ multiplex PCR; TCRdb's version includes in-frame clones alone and lacks a portion of them. Counted here are more than 500,000 clones, around 95% occurring once; the ten biggest clones make up 0.11%. This CDR3 spans 15 amino acids. Trimming shortened V by 3 bases and J by 1 base, and 9 bases separated the two germline ends. CDR1 and CDR2 from the germline V gene are LNHDA and SQIVND (reference sequence). Cells designated naive CD8 were CD45RO-negative and were positively selected for CCR7, with terminally differentiated effector memory CD45RA+ cells excluded. Specimen: naive CD8+ T cells sorted from blood. The chain recombines TRBV19 with TRBJ2-2, with a weak D call TRBD1 (5 bases). This receptor was obtained from a woman aged 30 to 39 in good health. CDR3 in amino acids: CASSISQGNTGELFF. The CDR3 DNA follows: TGTGCCAGTAGTATCTCCCAGGGGAACACCGGGGAGCTGTTTTTT.